This entry concerns a single TCR beta chain. CDR1 SNHLY and CDR2 FYNNEI come from the germline V gene. V lost 0 bases to trimming and J lost 6 bases, with 33 bases between them. The CDR3 contains 21 residues. Data came from immunoSEQ multiplex PCR; TCRdb stores just in-frame clones and leaves some out. The sample comprises approximately 100,000 clones, around 91% of which are singletons, and approximately 18% rests with the top ten. The data originate from a study of T cell responses to AZD1222 COVID-19 vaccine. The rearrangement joins TRBV2 to TRBJ2-7; D remains unclear. This sequence originates from an adult in good health. Sequenced here: peripheral blood, sampled on day 0 of AZD1222 vaccination. The CDR3 DNA is TGTGCCAGCAGTGAAGCGCCACCCAGGAGCACAGCCCCGACCCGCCTCTGCGAGCAGTACTTC. Residues: CASSEAPPRSTAPTRLCEQYF.